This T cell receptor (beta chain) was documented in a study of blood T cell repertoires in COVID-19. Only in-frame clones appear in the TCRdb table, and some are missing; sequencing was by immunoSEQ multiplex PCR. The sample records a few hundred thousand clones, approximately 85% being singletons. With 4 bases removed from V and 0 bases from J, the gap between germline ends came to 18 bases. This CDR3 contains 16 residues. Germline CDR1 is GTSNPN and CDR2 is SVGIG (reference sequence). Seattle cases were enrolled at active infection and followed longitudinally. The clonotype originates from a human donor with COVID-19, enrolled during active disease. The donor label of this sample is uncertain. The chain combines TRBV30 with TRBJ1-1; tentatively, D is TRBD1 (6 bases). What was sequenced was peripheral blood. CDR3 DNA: TGTGCCTGGACCGAGGACAGCATCTCCATGAACACTGAAGCTTTCTTT. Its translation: CAWTEDSISMNTEAFF.